This passage covers 14 T cell receptor beta chains from one sample sequenced in a study of identifying expanded T cells in peripheral blood. Profiling relied on immunoSEQ multiplex PCR, and the TCRdb table lists in-frame clones only, not all of them. The sample holds around 100,000 clones, 80% to 90% seen once. Specimen: blood. All receptors derive from a person between 18 and 75 years old in good health.

J is TRBJ2-5 and V is TRBV7-2; the D gene is possibly TRBD2 (5 bases). CDR1 is SGHTA and CDR2 is FQGNSA in the germline V gene. CDR3 size: 13 residues. V lost 7 bases to trimming and J lost 3 bases, with 12 bases between them. DNA for the CDR3: TGTGCCAGCACCTTTCTGGGAGAAGAGACCCAGTACTTC. It encodes CASTFLGEETQYF. The full variable domain, with the rest looked up from reference TRBV7-2 and TRBJ2-5, is GAGVSQSPSNKVTEKGKDVELRCDPISGHTALYWYRQSLGQGLEFLIYFQGNSAPDKSGLPSDRFSAERTGGSVSTLTIQRTQQEDSAVYLCASTFLGEETQYFGPGTRLLVL.

V gene TRBV5-8 combines with J gene TRBJ2-1; weak D call: TRBD1 (6 bases). This CDR3 has 14 residues. Deletions cut 2 bases from V and 7 bases from J, with 13 bases between. Per the germline V gene, CDR1 is SGHTS and CDR2 is YDEGEE. The CDR3 bases are TGTGCCAGCAGCTTTAGGCGCAGGGGTAATGAGCAGTTCTTC. Its translation is CASSFRRRGNEQFF.

The chain carries TRBV5-1 and TRBJ1-2; possibly TRBD1 for D (6 bases). V was clipped by 5 bases and J by 3 bases, with 14 bases between them. Germline values: CDR1 SGHRS, CDR2 YFSETQ. There are 14 residues in the CDR3. CDR3 loop: CASRYRQGYYGYTF. The CDR3 DNA reads as TGCGCCAGCAGATATCGTCAGGGGTACTATGGCTACACCTTC.

The chain combines TRBV13 with TRBJ1-1; D unresolved. Trimming cost V 0 bases and J 4 bases, with 3 bases left between them. The germline V gene has CDR1 PRHDT and CDR2 FYEKMQ (reference sequence). The CDR3 has 12 residues. This CDR3 is CASSLGITEAFF. CDR3 in DNA: TGTGCCAGCAGCTTAGGGATCACTGAAGCTTTCTTT.

The V and J genes are TRBV5-1 and TRBJ1-3; D gene unclear. V was shortened by 0 bases and J by 0 bases, with 7 bases between the two germline ends. This CDR3 has 15 amino acids. Germline CDR1 and CDR2: SGHRS and YFSETQ. The chain's CDR3 is CASSLGVLSGNTIYF. As DNA, the CDR3 is TGCGCCAGCAGCTTGGGGGTCCTCTCTGGAAACACCATATATTTT. The whole variable domain, filled in from reference TRBV5-1 and TRBJ1-3, reads KAGVTQTPRYLIKTRGQQVTLSCSPISGHRSVSWYQQTPGQGLQFLFEYFSETQRNKGNFPGRFSGRQFSNSRSEMNVSTLELGDSALYLCASSLGVLSGNTIYFGEGSWLTVV.

The CDR3 DNA follows: TGTGCCAGCAGCTTAGAACTAGCGGACCATTACGAGCAGTACTTC. Its protein product is CASSLELADHYEQYF. The V gene is TRBV11-2, the J gene TRBJ2-7; 8 bases agree with TRBD2. The length of the CDR3 is 15 residues. CDR1 is SGHAT, CDR2 FQNNGV, per germline. The V and J ends lost 0 bases and 4 bases, in that order; junction bases with no gene match: 5.

The gene calls are TRBV13 and TRBJ2-1, with D unclear. Germline values: CDR1 PRHDT, CDR2 FYEKMQ (reference sequence). The CDR3 totals 13 residues. V gave up 5 bases and J gave up 3 bases, with 8 bases separating them. CDR3 amino acids: CASSPDSYNEQFF. The CDR3 bases are TGTGCCAGCAGCCCTGATAGCTACAATGAGCAGTTCTTC.

The chain has TRBV4-3 and TRBJ1-1, with D unclear. Trimming cost V 5 bases and J 2 bases, with 6 bases left between them. Germline CDR1 reads LGHNA; CDR2 reads YSLEER. CDR3 length equals 12 residues. This CDR3 reads CASSSVNTEAFF. CDR3 bases: TGCGCCAGCAGCTCCGTAAACACTGAAGCTTTCTTT.

This chain connects TRBV19 to TRBJ2-3; weak D call: TRBD2 (5 bases). Germline CDR1 and CDR2: LNHDA and SQIVND (reference sequence). This CDR3 region has 14 residues. V was clipped by 3 bases and J by 10 bases, with 17 bases between them. CDR3 sequence: CASSIRRLDSAQYF. The CDR3 nucleotides read TGTGCCAGTAGTATCCGCCGTTTGGACTCCGCGCAGTATTTT.

In nucleotides, the CDR3 is TGTGCCAGCAGCCGGGGCAGCTCTGGAAACACCATATATTTT. It translates to CASSRGSSGNTIYF. V is TRBV6-5 and J is TRBJ1-3; weak D call: TRBD1 (5 bases). V was pared by 6 bases and J by 0 bases, with 9 bases between. The CDR3 has 14 amino acids. Germline V gene lookup returns CDR1 MNHEY and CDR2 SVGAGI.

The V gene is TRBV19, the J gene TRBJ1-6; D might be TRBD1 (6 bases). The CDR3 runs 18 residues. Trimming shortened V by 4 bases and J by 10 bases, and 26 bases separated the two germline ends. Germline lookup yields CDR1 LNHDA and CDR2 SQIVND (reference sequence). In DNA, the CDR3 is TGTGCCAGTAGTAGACTGGGGATTGGGGGCGCTCTAATATCACCCCTCCACTTT. The encoded protein is CASSRLGIGGALISPLHF.

This clone was detected only once. J is TRBJ1-4 and V is TRBV11-2; a weak D match, TRBD1 (5 bases). Germline assignment: CDR1 SGHAT and CDR2 FQNNGV. V was shortened by 3 bases and J by 4 bases, with 12 bases between the two germline ends. The CDR3 is 15 amino acids. CDR3 loop: CASSLAFQGNEKLFF. The CDR3 region has the DNA TGTGCCAGCAGCTTGGCCTTCCAGGGTAATGAAAAACTGTTTTTT.

In this sample, this clone turned up once. This chain joins TRBV5-1 and TRBJ2-1, with D perhaps matching TRBD1 or TRBD2 (5 bases each). Germline CDR1 and CDR2: SGHRS and YFSETQ. Trimming pared 7 bases from V and 7 bases from J, leaving 18 bases between. This CDR3 region has 14 residues. The CDR3 DNA is TGCGCCAGCCGGGGCACGAACGAGCATAATGAGCAGTTCTTC. This encodes CASRGTNEHNEQFF. The full variable domain, rest sourced from reference TRBV5-1 and TRBJ2-1, is KAGVTQTPRYLIKTRGQQVTLSCSPISGHRSVSWYQQTPGQGLQFLFEYFSETQRNKGNFPGRFSGRQFSNSRSEMNVSTLELGDSALYLCASRGTNEHNEQFFGPGTRLTVL.

This rearrangement joins TRBV18 to TRBJ1-1, with a possible D match to TRBD1 (5 bases). V was pared by 3 bases and J by 5 bases, with 13 bases between. Per germline, CDR1 KGHSH and CDR2 LQKENI. The CDR3 runs 14 residues. The CDR3 protein is CASSPLSGGTEAFF. The CDR3 DNA sequence: TGTGCCAGCTCACCTCTTAGTGGGGGAACTGAAGCTTTCTTT.